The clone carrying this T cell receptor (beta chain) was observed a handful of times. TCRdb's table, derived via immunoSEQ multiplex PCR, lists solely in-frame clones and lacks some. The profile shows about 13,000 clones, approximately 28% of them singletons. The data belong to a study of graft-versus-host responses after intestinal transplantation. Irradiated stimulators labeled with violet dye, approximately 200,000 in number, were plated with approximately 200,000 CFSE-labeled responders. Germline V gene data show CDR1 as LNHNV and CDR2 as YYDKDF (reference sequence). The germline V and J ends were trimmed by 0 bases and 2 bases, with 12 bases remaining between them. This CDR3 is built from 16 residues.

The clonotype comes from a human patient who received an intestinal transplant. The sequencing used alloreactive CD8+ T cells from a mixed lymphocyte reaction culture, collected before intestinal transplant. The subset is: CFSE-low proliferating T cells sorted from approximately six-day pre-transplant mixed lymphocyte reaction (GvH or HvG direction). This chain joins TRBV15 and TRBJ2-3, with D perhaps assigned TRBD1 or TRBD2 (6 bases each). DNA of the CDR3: TGTGCCACCAGCAGAGAGGGGGCGGGAACCACAGATACGCAGTATTTT. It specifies CATSREGAGTTDTQYF.